In its sample, the clone carrying this TCR beta chain was seen once. The CDR3 runs to 18 residues. V lost 1 base, J lost 5 bases, and 23 bases lay in between. Looked up from germline, CDR1 is MGHRA and CDR2 is YSYEKL. The data originate from a study of blood T cell repertoires in COVID-19. Across the study: Some COVID-19 samples were acute and others convalescent; all came from the United States, Italy and Spain. PBMCs, B-cell-depleted T cells, or T cells were the source of the cDNA or gDNA that made up the material.

As handled by the study authors: Counts of nucleated cells, estimated from reference gene primer amplification, were obtained. TCRdb keeps only in-frame clones here, not all; method: immunoSEQ multiplex PCR. V and J calls and clone size come straight from that table; D and trimming were deduced from the DNA. This sample carries tens of thousands of clones, 70% to 85% of them seen once, and the ten largest clones take about 30%. This TCR came from a man in his 60s with active or convalescent COVID-19. What was sequenced was peripheral blood. The chain employs TRBV4-1 and TRBJ2-5; D is perhaps TRBD1 (6 bases). The DNA for the CDR3 is TGCGCCAGCAGCCAAGCCTTAGTTCTAGGGGCCCAGGGGGAGACCCAGTACTTC. Protein product: CASSQALVLGAQGETQYF.